These 27 T cell receptor beta chains originate from one sample sequenced in a study of blood T cells in healthy people across ages (dated by TCRdb to the mid-2010s). The library was obtained by 5' RACE. The sequencer was an Illumina HiSeq 2500. A second PCR of 7 to 11 cycles was performed with a sample-barcoded 5' primer and a J-beta primer mix. TCRdb trimmed the raw reads at Q25, called clones with MiXCR and kept productive beta chains. Rows matching on CDR3 protein sequence are summarized as one entry with the most common DNA and genes. Counted in this sample were over 1,200,000 distinct CDR3 sequences; roughly 64% of them appeared once. The ten largest clonotypes hold 6.7% of the sample. The specimen was blood. All receptors come from a man aged 18 to 35 in good health.

This clonotype was seen a few times. The CDR3 is CASSTAGGYEQYF. The CDR3 DNA follows: TGTGCCAGCAGCACCGCGGGCGGGTACGAGCAGTACTTC. This chain joins TRBV7-2 and TRBJ2-7, with D maybe TRBD2 (5 bases). CDR3 length: 13 residues. Germline loops: CDR1 SGHTA, CDR2 FQGNSA. V was pared by 5 bases and J by 4 bases, with 12 bases between.

This clonotype was counted a few times. V usage is TRBV20-1 and J usage is TRBJ2-7; 9 bases line up with TRBD2. Trimming took 1 base from V and 1 from J; bases not matched to a gene: 8. Germline CDR1 reads DFQATT; CDR2 reads SNEGSKA (reference sequence). The CDR3 totals 16 residues. This CDR3 is CSARGSGSFSSYEQYF. CDR3 nucleotides: TGCAGTGCTAGAGGTAGCGGGAGTTTTTCTTCCTACGAGCAGTACTTC.

Comments on this clonotype: At one of its ends the junction is not consistent with the germline gene, which may arise from a read error. The V and J genes are TRBV11-1 and TRBJ2-2; D not certain. CDR3 length: 15 amino acids. From germline, CDR1 is SGHAT and CDR2 FQDESV (reference sequence). Here the CDR3 reads CACSLVRARPGELFF. CDR3 DNA sequence: TGTGCCTGCAGCTTAGTTCGGGCTAGGCCCGGGGAGCTGTTTTTT.

This chain links TRBV27 with TRBJ2-3; possible D gene TRBD1, 5 bases. There are 12 residues in the CDR3. The germline V gene has CDR1 MNHEY and CDR2 SMNVEV (reference sequence). V lost 6 bases and J lost 12, with 16 bases in between. CDR3 residues: CASSPRGHQQYF. The CDR3 DNA follows: TGTGCCAGCAGCCCTCGCGGACATCAACAGTATTTT.

The chain is built from TRBV3-1 and TRBJ1-2; maybe TRBD1 (6 bases). The germline V gene encodes CDR1 LGHDT and CDR2 YNNKEL (reference sequence). The CDR3 is 14 residues long. Trimming took 0 bases from V and 6 from J, leaving 11 bases between them. In nucleotides, the CDR3 is TGTGCCAGCAGCCAAGATTCAGGGGATGATGGCTACACCTTC. It yields the protein CASSQDSGDDGYTF.

This chain links TRBV5-1 with TRBJ1-2; no clear D. V lost 3 bases and J lost 8, with 14 bases in between. Germline CDR1 reads SGHRS; CDR2 reads YFSETQ. CDR3 size: 13 residues. For the CDR3, the DNA is TGCGCCAGCAGCTCCGTGGTGGTCGAGGGCTACACCTTC. Translation gives CASSSVVVEGYTF. Based on the CDR3 plus reference TRBV5-1 and TRBJ1-2, the full variable domain is KAGVTQTPRYLIKTRGQQVTLSCSPISGHRSVSWYQQTPGQGLQFLFEYFSETQRNKGNFPGRFSGRQFSNSRSEMNVSTLELGDSALYLCASSSVVVEGYTFGSGTRLTVV.

This clonotype was seen only a few times. The genes are TRBV7-9 and TRBJ1-5; maybe TRBD1 (5 bases). Trimming left V 1 base short and J 0 bases short, with 7 bases between. The V gene's germline CDR1 is SEHNR and CDR2 FQNEAQ (reference sequence). The CDR3 loop spans 15 amino acids. CDR3 sequence: CASSLDGGSNQPQHF. In nucleotides, the CDR3 is TGTGCCAGCAGCTTAGATGGGGGTAGCAATCAGCCCCAGCATTTT.

V and J are TRBV7-9 and TRBJ1-2; TRBD1 aligns across 8 bases. V lost 1 base to trimming and J lost 5 bases; unmatched junction nucleotides: 6. Germline V CDR1 and CDR2: SEHNR, FQNEAQ (reference sequence). The CDR3 spans 15 residues. The CDR3 is CASSLVQTGEYGYTF. The CDR3 nucleotides read TGTGCCAGCAGCTTAGTTCAGACAGGGGAATATGGCTACACCTTC.

The chain employs TRBV7-9 and TRBJ2-7; D is unclear. Trimming shortened V by 5 bases and J by 1 base, and 15 bases separated the two germline ends. The CDR3 totals 15 residues. From germline, CDR1 is SEHNR and CDR2 FQNEAQ (reference sequence). The DNA of the CDR3 is TGTGCCAGCAGCGTAGACGGGTTAGGTTCCTACGAGCAGTACTTC. It translates to CASSVDGLGSYEQYF.

The chain has TRBV10-3 and TRBJ2-4, with 9 bases fitting TRBD1. The J call is uncertain, as TRBJ2-7 better fits the DNA end. The germline V gene has CDR1 ENHRY and CDR2 SYGVKD. CDR3 length equals 14 residues. As DNA, the CDR3 is TGTGCCATCAGTGGGGGACAGGGCCCCTACGAGCAGTACTTC. It encodes CAISGGQGPYEQYF.

The gene calls are TRBV9 and TRBJ1-1; 7 bases map to TRBD1. Germline values: CDR1 SGDLS, CDR2 YYNGEE. The CDR3 is 15 residues long. The ends lost 0 bases at V and 5 bases at J; junction bases unmatched: 7. CDR3 nucleotide sequence: TGTGCCAGCAGCGTAGTACAAGGGGGCAGGACTGAAGCTTTCTTT. Encoded protein: CASSVVQGGRTEAFF. Variable domain in full (rest from reference TRBV9 and TRBJ1-1): DSGVTQTPKHLITATGQRVTLRCSPRSGDLSVYWYQQSLDQGLQFLIQYYNGEERAKGNILERFSAQQFPDLHSELNLSSLELGDSALYFCASSVVQGGRTEAFFGQGTRLTVV.

The rearrangement joins TRBV20-1 to TRBJ1-2; D is uncertain. V lost 3 bases to trimming and J lost 5 bases, with 22 bases between them. There are 16 residues in the CDR3. Germline CDR1 is DFQATT and CDR2 is SNEGSKA (reference sequence). The CDR3 loop reads CSASSLLRLAQYGYTF. CDR3 sequence (DNA): TGCAGTGCTAGTAGTTTGTTGAGGTTGGCTCAATATGGCTACACCTTC.

The chain employs TRBV7-9 and TRBJ2-7; 10 nucleotides agree with TRBD2. Germline V gene sequence: CDR1 SEHNR, CDR2 FQNEAQ (reference sequence). Trimming removed 5 bases from V and 2 bases from J; junction bases left unmatched: 6. This CDR3 has 15 amino acids. CDR3 bases: TGTGCCAGCAGCGTCGGGACTAGCGTTCCCTACGAGCAGTACTTC. It is translated as CASSVGTSVPYEQYF.

The J gene is TRBJ2-7, the V gene TRBV30; 9 positions agree with TRBD2. The CDR3 has 14 amino acids. Germline V gene sequence: CDR1 GTSNPN, CDR2 SVGIG (reference sequence). J gave up 9 bases and V 0 bases, and 9 bases lay outside the gene matches. CDR3 sequence (DNA): TGTGCCTGGAGTGTTGGGGGAGCTAGCGGGATGCAGTACTTC. It encodes CAWSVGGASGMQYF. Full variable domain (outside the CDR3, taken from reference TRBV30 and TRBJ2-7): SQTIHQWPATLVQPVGSPLSLECTVEGTSNPNLYWYRQAAGRGLQLLFYSVGIGQISSEVPQNLSASRPQDRQFILSSKKLLLSDSGFYLCAWSVGGASGMQYFGPGTRLTVT.

This chain links TRBV20-1 with TRBJ2-1; 11 bases match TRBD2. Germline V lookup: CDR1 DFQATT, CDR2 SNEGSKA (reference sequence). The CDR3 totals 14 residues. The V segment lost 4 bases and the J segment 4 bases; nucleotides outside the gene matches: 3. The CDR3: CSATRTSGYNEQFF. The CDR3 DNA is TGCAGTGCTACTCGGACTAGCGGGTACAATGAGCAGTTCTTC.

The chain links TRBV7-2 to TRBJ2-4, with 7 bases lining up with TRBD2. Germline CDR1 reads SGHTA; CDR2 reads FQGNSA. CDR3 length equals 18 residues. V was pared by 0 bases and J by 6 bases, with 14 bases of the junction left unmatched. The DNA of the CDR3 is TGTGCCAGCAGCTTAGCGCCCGGTACTACGGGGGGAGGAAACATTCAGTACTTC. It is translated as CASSLAPGTTGGGNIQYF. Together with reference TRBV7-2 and TRBJ2-4, the CDR3 gives the full variable domain: GAGVSQSPSNKVTEKGKDVELRCDPISGHTALYWYRQSLGQGLEFLIYFQGNSAPDKSGLPSDRFSAERTGGSVSTLTIQRTQQEDSAVYLCASSLAPGTTGGGNIQYFGAGTRLSVL.

There are a few counts of this clonotype. The genes are TRBV4-2 and TRBJ1-6; unclear D gene. V was clipped by 2 bases and J by 7 bases, with 15 bases between them. The CDR3 has 16 residues. The germline V gene encodes CDR1 LGHNA and CDR2 YNFKEQ. The CDR3 loop is CASSQYWADRNSPLHF. In DNA, the CDR3 is TGTGCCAGCAGCCAATATTGGGCAGATCGAAATTCACCCCTCCACTTT.

A few counts support this clonotype. This chain joins TRBV10-3 and TRBJ2-1, with 12 nucleotides matching TRBD2. J was trimmed by 7 bases and V by 6 bases; bases with no gene match: 7. CDR3 size: 15 residues. The germline gives CDR1 ENHRY, CDR2 SYGVKD. CDR3 coding DNA: TGTGCCATCAGGATGACTAGCGGGAGTCGGAATGAGCAGTTCTTC. Translation: CAIRMTSGSRNEQFF.

V and J are TRBV2 and TRBJ2-4, with a possible D match to TRBD2 (6 bases). Per the germline V gene, CDR1 is SNHLY and CDR2 is FYNNEI. The V and J ends lost 11 bases and 13 bases respectively, with 21 bases between them. The CDR3 length is 12 residues. This CDR3 reads CASSGWFREQYF. CDR3 nucleotides: TGTGCCTCCTCAGGATGGTTTCGGGAGCAGTACTTC.

The rearrangement joins TRBV4-1 to TRBJ2-1; 7 nucleotides match TRBD1. CDR3 length: 15 residues. V shed 2 bases and J 8 bases; nucleotides not matched to a gene: 9. CDR1 MGHRA and CDR2 YSYEKL come from the germline V gene. CDR3 residues: CASSQLSTGVHEQFF. CDR3 bases: TGCGCCAGCAGCCAACTCTCTACAGGGGTGCATGAGCAGTTCTTC.

The CDR3 is CASSPGLAGNTGELFF. CDR3 DNA sequence: TGTGCCAGCAGCCCGGGACTAGCGGGGAACACCGGGGAGCTGTTTTTT. The V call is TRBV12-3 or TRBV12-4, the J call TRBJ2-2, with 12 bases matching TRBD2. The junction had 3 bases not matched to a gene; V was cut back by 6 bases and J by 1 base. The CDR3 has 16 amino acids.

The rearrangement uses TRBV4-1 and TRBJ2-5; no definite D call. V lost 2 bases to trimming and J lost 7 bases, with 8 bases between them. CDR1 and CDR2 (germline): MGHRA, YSYEKL. The CDR3 totals 12 residues. As DNA, the CDR3 is TGCGCCAGCAGCCAATCATTAGGGACCCAGTACTTC. Its translation: CASSQSLGTQYF.

The CDR3 spells CASSSPGQGLYEQYF. Here the CDR3 DNA reads TGTGCCAGCAGCTCCCCTGGACAGGGTCTCTACGAGCAGTACTTC. The V and J genes are TRBV7-9 and TRBJ2-5; 8 positions agree with TRBD1. The DNA end favors TRBJ2-7, so the J call may be wrong. The CDR3 has 15 amino acids. Looked up from germline, CDR1 is SEHNR and CDR2 is FQNEAQ (reference sequence).

About this clonotype itself: Just one base apart from a much larger clone, this may be a read error. The chain carries TRBV3-1 and TRBJ2-5, with D perhaps given as TRBD1 or TRBD2 (5 bases each). The V gene lost 7 bases and the J gene lost 4 bases, with 10 bases spanning the gap. Germline V lookup: CDR1 LGHDT, CDR2 YNNKEL (reference sequence). The CDR3 is made up of 12 amino acids. CDR3 sequence (DNA): TGTGCCAGCAATGAGGGGCGAGAGACCCAGTACTTC. Its protein is CASNEGRETQYF.

This clonotype was detected only a few times. The J gene is TRBJ1-2, the V gene TRBV7-2; D uncertain. The CDR3 has 14 amino acids. V lost 5 bases, J lost 4 bases, and 14 bases lay in between. Germline V lookup: CDR1 SGHTA, CDR2 FQGNSA. In nucleotides, the CDR3 is TGTGCCAGCAGCCATTTAAACGGAGGCTATGGCTACACCTTC. This sequence encodes CASSHLNGGYGYTF.

This clonotype was picked up one time. This chain links TRBV15 with TRBJ2-3, with D unclear. V shed 0 bases and J shed 3 bases, with 19 bases lying between them. Germline V gives CDR1 LNHNV, CDR2 YYDKDF (reference sequence). This CDR3 has 18 amino acids. As DNA, the CDR3 is TGTGCCACCAGCAGAGACCTCCAAGAAGACGGAATAACAGATACGCAGTATTTT. Its translation is CATSRDLQEDGITDTQYF.

This clonotype was recorded a few times. The chain is built from TRBV9 and TRBJ2-7, with TRBD1 identical over 11 bases. V shed 0 bases, J shed 2 bases, and the junction held 4 bases outside the gene matches. Germline-derived CDR1 and CDR2 are SGDLS and YYNGEE. The CDR3 extends over 16 amino acids. The CDR3, as DNA: TGTGCCAGCAGCGTAGCCGGACAGGGGGCGGCCTACGAGCAGTACTTC. Residues: CASSVAGQGAAYEQYF.